Detailed here is one T cell receptor (beta chain). Generated by immunoSEQ multiplex PCR, the TCRdb table keeps only in-frame clones and is missing some. The table records tens of thousands of clones, roughly 86% of them present only once. This sample stems from a study of OX40 agonist ivuxolimab in advanced cancers. Study background: Prior therapy, whether anti-PD-1, anti-PD-L1 or anti-CTLA-4, was allowed, and less than 45% had some. Patients achieving partial responses numbered three: one hepatocellular carcinoma case and two cutaneous melanoma cases.

The CDR3 has 15 amino acids. The V gene lost 8 bases and the J gene lost 4 bases, with 19 bases spanning the gap. In germline, CDR1 is MDHEN, CDR2 SYDVKM. The TCR was taken from an adult with an advanced solid tumor such as melanoma, head and neck, liver or kidney cancer. V gene TRBV28 combines with J gene TRBJ2-3, with D possibly being TRBD2 (6 bases). The specimen comprised CD4+ or CD8+ T cells sorted from blood, sampled in a trial of the OX40 agonist ivuxolimab. CDR3 sequence reads: CASVGGGLRADTQYF. The CDR3, as DNA: TGTGCCAGCGTCGGGGGAGGCCTGAGGGCAGATACGCAGTATTTT.